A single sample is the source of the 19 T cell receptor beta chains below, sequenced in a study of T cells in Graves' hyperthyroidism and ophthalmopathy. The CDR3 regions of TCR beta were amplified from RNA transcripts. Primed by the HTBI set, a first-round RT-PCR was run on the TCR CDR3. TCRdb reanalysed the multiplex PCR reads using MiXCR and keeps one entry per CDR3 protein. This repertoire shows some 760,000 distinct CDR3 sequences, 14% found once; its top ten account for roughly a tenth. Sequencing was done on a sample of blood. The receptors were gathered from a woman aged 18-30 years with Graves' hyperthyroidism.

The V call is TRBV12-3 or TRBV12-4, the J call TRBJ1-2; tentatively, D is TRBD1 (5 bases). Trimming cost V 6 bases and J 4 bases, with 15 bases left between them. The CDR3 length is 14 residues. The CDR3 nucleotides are TGTGCCAGCAGCAAAAGGGGATTGGGCTATGGCTACACCTTC. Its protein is CASSKRGLGYGYTF.

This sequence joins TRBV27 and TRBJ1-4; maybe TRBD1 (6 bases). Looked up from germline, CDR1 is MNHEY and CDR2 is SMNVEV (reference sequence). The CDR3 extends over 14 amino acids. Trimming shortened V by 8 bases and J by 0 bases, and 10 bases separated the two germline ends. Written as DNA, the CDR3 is TGTGCCAGCGGACAGCATGCAACTAATGAAAAACTGTTTTTT. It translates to CASGQHATNEKLFF.

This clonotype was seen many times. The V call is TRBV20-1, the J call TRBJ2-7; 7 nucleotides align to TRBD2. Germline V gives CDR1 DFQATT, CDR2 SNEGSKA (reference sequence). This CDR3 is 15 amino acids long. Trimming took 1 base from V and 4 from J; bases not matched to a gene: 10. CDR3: CSARVPGGSRYEQYF. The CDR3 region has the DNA TGCAGTGCTAGAGTCCCAGGCGGGAGTCGGTACGAGCAGTACTTC.

This chain's CDR3 is CASSDQDGSTDTQYF. For the CDR3, the DNA is TGTGCCAGCAGTGACCAGGACGGTAGCACAGATACGCAGTATTTT. J is TRBJ2-3 and V is TRBV6-4; D unclear. The V end lost 2 bases, the J end lost 0 bases, and 9 bases lay between the germline ends. The CDR3 has 15 amino acids. CDR1 is MRHNA and CDR2 is SNTAGT in the germline V gene.

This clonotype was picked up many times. The DNA of the CDR3 is TGTGCCAGCAGTTTGTACAGGGATGATCAAGACACTGAAGCTTTCTTT. Translation gives CASSLYRDDQDTEAFF. This chain joins TRBV12-3 or TRBV12-4 and TRBJ1-1; possible D gene TRBD1, 6 bases. The V gene lost 3 bases and the J gene lost 3 bases, with 17 bases spanning the gap. The CDR3 is 16 residues long.

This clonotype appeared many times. CDR3: CASSLRQGPSYEQYF. CDR3 in DNA: TGTGCCAGCAGTTTAAGGCAGGGCCCGTCCTACGAGCAGTACTTC. The chain uses TRBV27 and TRBJ2-7, with D maybe TRBD1 (5 bases). CDR3 length: 15 amino acids. CDR1 is MNHEY, CDR2 SMNVEV, per germline (reference sequence). The V and J ends lost 2 bases and 1 base respectively, with 12 bases between them.

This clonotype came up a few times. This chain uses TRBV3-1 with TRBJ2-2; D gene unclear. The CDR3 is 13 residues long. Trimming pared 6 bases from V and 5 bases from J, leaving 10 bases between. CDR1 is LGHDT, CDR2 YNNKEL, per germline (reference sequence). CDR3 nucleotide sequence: TGTGCCAGCAGAACGCCGGAGACCGGGGAGCTGTTTTTT. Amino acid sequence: CASRTPETGELFF.

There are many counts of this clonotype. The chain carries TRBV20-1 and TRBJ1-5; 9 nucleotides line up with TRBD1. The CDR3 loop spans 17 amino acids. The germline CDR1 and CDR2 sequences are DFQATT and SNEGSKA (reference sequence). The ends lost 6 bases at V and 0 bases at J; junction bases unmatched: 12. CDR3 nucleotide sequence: TGCAGTGCATGGACAGGGGACTCAGGGAATAGCAATCAGCCCCAGCATTTT. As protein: CSAWTGDSGNSNQPQHF.

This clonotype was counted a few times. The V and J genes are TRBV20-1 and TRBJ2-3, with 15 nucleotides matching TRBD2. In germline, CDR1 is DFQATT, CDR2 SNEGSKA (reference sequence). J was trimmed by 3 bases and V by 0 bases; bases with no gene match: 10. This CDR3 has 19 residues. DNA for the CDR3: TGCAGTGCTAGAGATCTGGGACTAGCGGGAGGATGGGAAACAGATACGCAGTATTTT. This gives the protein CSARDLGLAGGWETDTQYF.

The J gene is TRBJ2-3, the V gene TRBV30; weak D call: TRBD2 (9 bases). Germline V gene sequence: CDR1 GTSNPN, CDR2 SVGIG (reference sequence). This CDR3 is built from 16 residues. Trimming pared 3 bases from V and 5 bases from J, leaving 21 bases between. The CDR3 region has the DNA TGTGCCTGGAGCCCAGGGGGCGGGAGGGCTGGAGATACGCAGTATTTT. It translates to CAWSPGGGRAGDTQYF.

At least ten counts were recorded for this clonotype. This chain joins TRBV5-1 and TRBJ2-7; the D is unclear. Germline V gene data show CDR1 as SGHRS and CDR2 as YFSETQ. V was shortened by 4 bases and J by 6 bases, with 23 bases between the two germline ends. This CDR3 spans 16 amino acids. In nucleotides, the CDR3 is TGCGCCAGCAGCGGCGGCCCGCCAGCCTCGGGTTCCGAGCAGTACTTC. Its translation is CASSGGPPASGSEQYF.

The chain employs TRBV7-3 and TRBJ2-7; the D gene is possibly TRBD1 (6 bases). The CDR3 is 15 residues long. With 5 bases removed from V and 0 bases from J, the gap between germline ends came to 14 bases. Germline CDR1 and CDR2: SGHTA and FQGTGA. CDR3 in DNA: TGTGCCAGCAGCCTTGGACAGTTGGCCTCCTACGAGCAGTACTTC. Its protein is CASSLGQLASYEQYF.

The CDR3 spells CASSQDNEGLAGGIETQYF. The DNA for the CDR3 is TGCGCCAGCAGCCAAGATAATGAGGGACTAGCGGGAGGGATCGAGACCCAGTACTTC. The chain joins TRBV4-3 to TRBJ2-5, with 16 nucleotides matching TRBD2. In germline, CDR1 is LGHNA, CDR2 YSLEER. The CDR3 is 19 residues long. With V trimmed by 0 bases and J by 5 bases, 9 bases remained unmatched.

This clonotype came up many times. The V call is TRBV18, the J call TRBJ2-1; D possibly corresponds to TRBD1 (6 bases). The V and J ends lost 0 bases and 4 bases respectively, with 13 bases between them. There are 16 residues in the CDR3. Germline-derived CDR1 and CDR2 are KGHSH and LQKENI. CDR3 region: CASSPPRQGKYNEQFF. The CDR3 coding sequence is TGTGCCAGCTCACCACCCCGTCAGGGGAAATACAATGAGCAGTTCTTC. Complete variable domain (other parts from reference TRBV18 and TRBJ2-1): NAGVMQNPRHLVRRRGQEARLRCSPMKGHSHVYWYRQLPEEGLKFMVYLQKENIIDESGMPKERFSAEFPKEGPSILRIQQVVRGDSAAYFCASSPPRQGKYNEQFFGPGTRLTVL.

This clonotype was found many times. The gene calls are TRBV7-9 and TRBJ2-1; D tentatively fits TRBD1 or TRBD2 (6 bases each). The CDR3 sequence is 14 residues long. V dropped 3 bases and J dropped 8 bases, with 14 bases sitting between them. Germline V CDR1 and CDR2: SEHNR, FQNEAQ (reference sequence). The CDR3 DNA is TGTGCCAGCAGCTTTCCCGGGGGCTGGCATGAGCAGTTCTTC. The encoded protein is CASSFPGGWHEQFF.

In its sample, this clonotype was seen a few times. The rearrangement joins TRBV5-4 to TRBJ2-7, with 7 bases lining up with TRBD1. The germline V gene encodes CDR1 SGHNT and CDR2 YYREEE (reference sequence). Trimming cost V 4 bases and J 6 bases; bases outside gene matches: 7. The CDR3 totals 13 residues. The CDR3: CASSRDSLREQYF. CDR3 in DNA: TGTGCCAGCAGCCGGGACAGTCTCCGCGAGCAGTACTTC. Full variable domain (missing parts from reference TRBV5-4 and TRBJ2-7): ETGVTQSPTHLIKTRGQQVTLRCSSQSGHNTVSWYQQALGQGPQFIFQYYREEENGRGNFPPRFSGLQFPNYSSELNVNALELDDSALYLCASSRDSLREQYFGPGTRLTVT.

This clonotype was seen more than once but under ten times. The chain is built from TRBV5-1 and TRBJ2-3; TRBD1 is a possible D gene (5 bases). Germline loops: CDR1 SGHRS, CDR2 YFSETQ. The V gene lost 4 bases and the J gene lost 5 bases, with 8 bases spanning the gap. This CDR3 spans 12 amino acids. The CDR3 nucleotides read TGCGCCAGCAGCAGCAGGGAAGATACGCAGTATTTT. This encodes CASSSREDTQYF.

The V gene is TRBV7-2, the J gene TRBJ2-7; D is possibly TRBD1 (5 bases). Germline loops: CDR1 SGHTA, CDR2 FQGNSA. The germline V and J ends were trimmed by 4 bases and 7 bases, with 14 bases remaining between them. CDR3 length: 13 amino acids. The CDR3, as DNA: TGTGCCAGCAGCTCCGGACACCTTCGGGAGCAGTACTTC. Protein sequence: CASSSGHLREQYF.

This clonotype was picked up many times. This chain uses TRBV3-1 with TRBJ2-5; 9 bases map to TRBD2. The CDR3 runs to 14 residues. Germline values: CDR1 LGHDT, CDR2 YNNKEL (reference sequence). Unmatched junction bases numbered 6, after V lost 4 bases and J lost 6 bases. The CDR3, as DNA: TGTGCCAGCAGCCCTTTAGCGGGAGTAAAGACCCAGTACTTC. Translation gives CASSPLAGVKTQYF.